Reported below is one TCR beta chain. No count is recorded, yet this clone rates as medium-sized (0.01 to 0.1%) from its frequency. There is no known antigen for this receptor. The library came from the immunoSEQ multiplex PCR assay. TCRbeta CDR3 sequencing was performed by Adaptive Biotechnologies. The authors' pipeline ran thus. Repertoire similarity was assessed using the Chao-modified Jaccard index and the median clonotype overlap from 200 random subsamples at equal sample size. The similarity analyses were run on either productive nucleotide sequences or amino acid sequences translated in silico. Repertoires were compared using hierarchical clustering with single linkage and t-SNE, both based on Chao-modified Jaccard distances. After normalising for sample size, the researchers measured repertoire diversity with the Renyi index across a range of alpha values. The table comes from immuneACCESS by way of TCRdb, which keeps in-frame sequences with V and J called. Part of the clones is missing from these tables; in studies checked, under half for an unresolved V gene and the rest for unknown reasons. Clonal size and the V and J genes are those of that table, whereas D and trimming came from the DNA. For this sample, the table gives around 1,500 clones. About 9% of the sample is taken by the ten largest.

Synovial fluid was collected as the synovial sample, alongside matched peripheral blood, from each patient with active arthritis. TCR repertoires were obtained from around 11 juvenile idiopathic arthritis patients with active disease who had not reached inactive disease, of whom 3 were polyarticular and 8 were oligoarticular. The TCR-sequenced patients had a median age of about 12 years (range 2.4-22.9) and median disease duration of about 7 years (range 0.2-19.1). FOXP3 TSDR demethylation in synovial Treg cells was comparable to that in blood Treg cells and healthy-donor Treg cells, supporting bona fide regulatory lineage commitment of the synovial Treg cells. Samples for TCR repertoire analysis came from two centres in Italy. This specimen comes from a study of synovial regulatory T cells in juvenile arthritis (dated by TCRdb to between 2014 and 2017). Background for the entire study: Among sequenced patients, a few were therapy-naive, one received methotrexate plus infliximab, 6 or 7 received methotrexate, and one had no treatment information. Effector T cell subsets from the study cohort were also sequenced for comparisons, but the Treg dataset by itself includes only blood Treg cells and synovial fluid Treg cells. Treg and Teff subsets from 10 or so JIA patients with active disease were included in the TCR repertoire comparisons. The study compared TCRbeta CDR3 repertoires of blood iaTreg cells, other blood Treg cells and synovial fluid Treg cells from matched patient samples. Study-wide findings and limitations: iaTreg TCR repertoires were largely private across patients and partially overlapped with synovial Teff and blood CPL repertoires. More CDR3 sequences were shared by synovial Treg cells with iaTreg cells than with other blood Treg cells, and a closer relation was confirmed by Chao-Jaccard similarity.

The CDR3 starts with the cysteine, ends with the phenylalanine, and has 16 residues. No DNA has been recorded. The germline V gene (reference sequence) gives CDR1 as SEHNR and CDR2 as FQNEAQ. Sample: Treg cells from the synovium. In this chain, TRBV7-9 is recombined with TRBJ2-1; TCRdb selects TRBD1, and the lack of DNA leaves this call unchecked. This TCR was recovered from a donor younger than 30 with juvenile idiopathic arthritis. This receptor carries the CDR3 CASSLISGTTYNEQFF.